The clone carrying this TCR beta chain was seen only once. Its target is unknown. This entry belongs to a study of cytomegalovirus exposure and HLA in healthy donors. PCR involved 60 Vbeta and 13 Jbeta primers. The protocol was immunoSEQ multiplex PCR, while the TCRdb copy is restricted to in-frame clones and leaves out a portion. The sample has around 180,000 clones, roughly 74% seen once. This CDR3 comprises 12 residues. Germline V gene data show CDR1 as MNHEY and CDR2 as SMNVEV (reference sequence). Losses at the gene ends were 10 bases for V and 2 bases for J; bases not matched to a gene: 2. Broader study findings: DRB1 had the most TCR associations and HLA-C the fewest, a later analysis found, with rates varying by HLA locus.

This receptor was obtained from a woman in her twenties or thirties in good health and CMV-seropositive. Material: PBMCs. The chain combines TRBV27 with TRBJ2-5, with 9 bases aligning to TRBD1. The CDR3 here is CAIGQGQETQYF. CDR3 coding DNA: TGTGCCATAGGACAGGGGCAAGAGACCCAGTACTTC.